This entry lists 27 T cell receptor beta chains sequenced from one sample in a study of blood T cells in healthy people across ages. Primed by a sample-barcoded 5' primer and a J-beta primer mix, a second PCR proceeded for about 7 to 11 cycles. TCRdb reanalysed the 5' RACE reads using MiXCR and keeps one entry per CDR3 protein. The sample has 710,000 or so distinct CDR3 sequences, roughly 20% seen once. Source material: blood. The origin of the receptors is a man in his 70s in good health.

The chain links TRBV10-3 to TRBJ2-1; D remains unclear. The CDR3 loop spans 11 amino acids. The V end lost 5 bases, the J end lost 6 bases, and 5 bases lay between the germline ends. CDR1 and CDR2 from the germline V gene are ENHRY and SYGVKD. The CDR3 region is CAISLLNEQFF. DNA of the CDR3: TGTGCCATCAGTTTGCTCAATGAGCAGTTCTTC.

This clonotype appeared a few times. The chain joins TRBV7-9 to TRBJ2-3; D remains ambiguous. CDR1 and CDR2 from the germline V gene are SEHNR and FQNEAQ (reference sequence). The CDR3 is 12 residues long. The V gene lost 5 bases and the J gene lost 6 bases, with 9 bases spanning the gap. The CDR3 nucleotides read TGTGCCAGCAGCCTTCCTTTGGATACGCAGTATTTT. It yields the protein CASSLPLDTQYF.

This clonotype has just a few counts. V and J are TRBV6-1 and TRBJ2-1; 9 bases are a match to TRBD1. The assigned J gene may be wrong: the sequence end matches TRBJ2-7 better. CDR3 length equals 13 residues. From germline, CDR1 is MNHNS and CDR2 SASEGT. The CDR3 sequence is CASRGQGMNEQYF. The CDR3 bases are TGTGCCAGCAGGGGACAGGGCATGAACGAGCAGTACTTC.

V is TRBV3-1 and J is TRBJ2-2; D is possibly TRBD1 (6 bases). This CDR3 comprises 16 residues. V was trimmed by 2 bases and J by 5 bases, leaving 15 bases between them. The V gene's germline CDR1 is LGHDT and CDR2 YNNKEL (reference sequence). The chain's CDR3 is CASSQLVGARTGELFF. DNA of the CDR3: TGTGCCAGCAGCCAATTGGTGGGGGCGCGTACCGGGGAGCTGTTTTTT.

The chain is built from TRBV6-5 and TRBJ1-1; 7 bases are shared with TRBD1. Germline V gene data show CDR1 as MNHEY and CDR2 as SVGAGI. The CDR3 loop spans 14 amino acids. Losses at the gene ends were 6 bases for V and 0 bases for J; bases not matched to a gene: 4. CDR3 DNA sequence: TGTGCCAGCAGATTCGGACAGGTGAACACTGAAGCTTTCTTT. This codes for CASRFGQVNTEAFF.

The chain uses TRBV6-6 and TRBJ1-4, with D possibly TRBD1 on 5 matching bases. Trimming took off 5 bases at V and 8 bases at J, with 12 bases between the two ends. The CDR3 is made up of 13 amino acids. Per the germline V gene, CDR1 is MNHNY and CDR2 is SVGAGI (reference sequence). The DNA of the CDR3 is TGTGCCAGCAGTCGGGACGTATGGGAAAAACTGTTTTTT. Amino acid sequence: CASSRDVWEKLFF.

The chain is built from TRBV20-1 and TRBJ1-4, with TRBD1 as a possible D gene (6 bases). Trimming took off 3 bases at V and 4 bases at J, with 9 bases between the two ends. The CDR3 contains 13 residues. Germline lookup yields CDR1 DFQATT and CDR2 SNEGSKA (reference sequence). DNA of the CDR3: TGCAGTGCTAGCGGGGGCTATAATGAAAAACTGTTTTTT. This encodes CSASGGYNEKLFF.

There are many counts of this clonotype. DNA for the CDR3: TGTGCCAGCAGCTCGGGCTCTGGCGGGGGTTACAATGAGCAGTTCTTC. Amino acid sequence: CASSSGSGGGYNEQFF. This chain connects TRBV7-3 to TRBJ2-1; 7 bases line up with TRBD2. Trimming at V came to 4 bases and at J to 4 bases, leaving 10 bases not matched to a gene. The CDR3 covers 16 residues. In germline, CDR1 is SGHTA, CDR2 FQGTGA.

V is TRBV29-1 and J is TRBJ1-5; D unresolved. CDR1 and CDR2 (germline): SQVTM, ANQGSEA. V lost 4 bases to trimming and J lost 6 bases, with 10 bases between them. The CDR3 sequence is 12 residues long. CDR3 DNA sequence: TGCAGCGTTGCCGGAAACGGTCAGCCCCAGCATTTT. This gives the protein CSVAGNGQPQHF.

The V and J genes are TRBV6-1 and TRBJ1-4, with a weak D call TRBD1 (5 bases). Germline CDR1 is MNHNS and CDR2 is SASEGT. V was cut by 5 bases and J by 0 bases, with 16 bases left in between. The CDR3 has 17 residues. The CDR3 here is CASSLGSRGATNEKLFF. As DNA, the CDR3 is TGTGCCAGCAGTCTTGGATCTCGGGGGGCAACTAATGAAAAACTGTTTTTT.

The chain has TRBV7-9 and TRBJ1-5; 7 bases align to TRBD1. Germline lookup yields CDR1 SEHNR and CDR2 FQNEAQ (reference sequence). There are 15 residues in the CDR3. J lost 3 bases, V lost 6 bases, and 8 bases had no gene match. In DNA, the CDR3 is TGTGCCAGCAGAGACACAGGGGTTCTCAATCAGCCCCAGCATTTT. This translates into CASRDTGVLNQPQHF.

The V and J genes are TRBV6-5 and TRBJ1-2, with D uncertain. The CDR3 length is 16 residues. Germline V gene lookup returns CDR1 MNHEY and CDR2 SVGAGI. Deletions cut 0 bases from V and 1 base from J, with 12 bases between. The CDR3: CASSYSILGNNYGYTF. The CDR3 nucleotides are TGTGCCAGCAGTTACTCGATTCTGGGGAATAACTATGGCTACACCTTC.

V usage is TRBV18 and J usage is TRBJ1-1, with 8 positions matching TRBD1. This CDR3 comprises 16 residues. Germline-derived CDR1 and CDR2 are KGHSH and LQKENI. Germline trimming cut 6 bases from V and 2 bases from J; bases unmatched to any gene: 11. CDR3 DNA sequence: TGTGCCAGCTCCCGGAGTACCGGGACAGGAAACACTGAAGCTTTCTTT. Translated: CASSRSTGTGNTEAFF.

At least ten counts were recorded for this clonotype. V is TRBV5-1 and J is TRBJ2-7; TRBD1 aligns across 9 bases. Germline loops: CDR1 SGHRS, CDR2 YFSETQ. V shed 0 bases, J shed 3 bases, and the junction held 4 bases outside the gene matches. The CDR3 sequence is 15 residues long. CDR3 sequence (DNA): TGCGCCAGCAGCTTGGTTCCGGGACAGGGCTACGAGCAGTACTTC. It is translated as CASSLVPGQGYEQYF.

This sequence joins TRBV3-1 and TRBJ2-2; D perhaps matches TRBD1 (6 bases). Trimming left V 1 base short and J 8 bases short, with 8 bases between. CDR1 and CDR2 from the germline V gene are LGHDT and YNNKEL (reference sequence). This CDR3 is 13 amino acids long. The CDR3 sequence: CASSQVRGGELFF. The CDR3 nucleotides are TGTGCCAGCAGCCAAGTCAGGGGAGGGGAGCTGTTTTTT.

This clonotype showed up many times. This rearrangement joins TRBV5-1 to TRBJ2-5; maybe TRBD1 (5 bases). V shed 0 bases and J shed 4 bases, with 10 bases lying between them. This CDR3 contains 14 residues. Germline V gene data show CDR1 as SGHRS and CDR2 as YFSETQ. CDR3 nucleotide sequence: TGCGCCAGCAGCTTGGACAGGTTTGGAGAGACCCAGTACTTC. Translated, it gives CASSLDRFGETQYF.

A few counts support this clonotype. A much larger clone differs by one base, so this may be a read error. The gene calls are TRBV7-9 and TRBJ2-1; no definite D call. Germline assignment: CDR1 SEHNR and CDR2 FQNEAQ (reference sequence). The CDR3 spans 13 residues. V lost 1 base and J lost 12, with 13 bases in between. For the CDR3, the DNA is TGTGCCAGCAGCTTAGGATACGCGCGAGGGCAGTTCTTC. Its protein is CASSLGYARGQFF.

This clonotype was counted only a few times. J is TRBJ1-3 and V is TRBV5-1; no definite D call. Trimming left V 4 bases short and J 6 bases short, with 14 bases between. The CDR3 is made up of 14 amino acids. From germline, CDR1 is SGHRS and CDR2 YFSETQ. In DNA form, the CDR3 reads TGCGCCAGCAGCGCGGACGGCGCGGAAAACACCATATATTTT. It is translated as CASSADGAENTIYF.

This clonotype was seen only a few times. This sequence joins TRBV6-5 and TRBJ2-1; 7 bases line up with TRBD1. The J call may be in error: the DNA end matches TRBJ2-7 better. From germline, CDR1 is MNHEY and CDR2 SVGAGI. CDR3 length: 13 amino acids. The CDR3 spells CASSYSRGYEQYV. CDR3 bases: TGTGCCAGCAGTTACTCCAGGGGGTACGAGCAGTACGTC.

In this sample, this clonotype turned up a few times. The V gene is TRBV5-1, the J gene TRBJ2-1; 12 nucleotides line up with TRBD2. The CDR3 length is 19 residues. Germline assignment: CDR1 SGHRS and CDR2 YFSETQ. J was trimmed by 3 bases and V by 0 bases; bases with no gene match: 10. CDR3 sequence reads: CASSLGRGTSGPLYNEQFF. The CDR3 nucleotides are TGCGCCAGCAGCTTGGGGCGGGGGACTAGCGGGCCACTCTACAATGAGCAGTTCTTC.

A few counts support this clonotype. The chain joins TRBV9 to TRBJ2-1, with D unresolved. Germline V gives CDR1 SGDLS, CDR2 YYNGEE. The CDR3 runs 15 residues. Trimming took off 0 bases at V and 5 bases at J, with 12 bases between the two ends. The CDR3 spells CASSVVGSSHNEQFF. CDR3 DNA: TGTGCCAGCAGCGTAGTCGGGTCCTCACACAATGAGCAGTTCTTC.

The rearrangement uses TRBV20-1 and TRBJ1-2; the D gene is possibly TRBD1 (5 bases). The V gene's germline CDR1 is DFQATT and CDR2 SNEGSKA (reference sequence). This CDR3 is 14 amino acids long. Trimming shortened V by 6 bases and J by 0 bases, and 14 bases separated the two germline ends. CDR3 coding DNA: TGCAGTGCCACTTCGCGGGGCTCTAACTATGGCTACACCTTC. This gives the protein CSATSRGSNYGYTF.

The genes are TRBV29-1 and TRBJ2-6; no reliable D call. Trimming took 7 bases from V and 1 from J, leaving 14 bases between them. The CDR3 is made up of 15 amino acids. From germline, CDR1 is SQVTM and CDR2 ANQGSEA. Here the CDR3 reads CSADTAGSGANVLTF. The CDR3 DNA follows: TGCAGCGCCGACACTGCTGGTTCTGGGGCCAACGTCCTGACTTTC.

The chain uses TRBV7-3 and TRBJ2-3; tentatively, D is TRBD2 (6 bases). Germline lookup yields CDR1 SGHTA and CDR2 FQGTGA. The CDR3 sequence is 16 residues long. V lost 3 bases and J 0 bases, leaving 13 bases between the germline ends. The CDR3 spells CASSFLPGLSTDTQYF. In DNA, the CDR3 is TGTGCCAGCAGCTTCCTCCCGGGACTCAGCACAGATACGCAGTATTTT.

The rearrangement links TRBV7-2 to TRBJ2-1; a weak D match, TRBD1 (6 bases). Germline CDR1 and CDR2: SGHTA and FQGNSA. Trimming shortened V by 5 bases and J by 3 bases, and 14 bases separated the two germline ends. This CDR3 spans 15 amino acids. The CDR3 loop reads CASSPAMDSYNEQFF. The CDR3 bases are TGTGCCAGCAGCCCGGCCATGGACAGCTACAATGAGCAGTTCTTC.

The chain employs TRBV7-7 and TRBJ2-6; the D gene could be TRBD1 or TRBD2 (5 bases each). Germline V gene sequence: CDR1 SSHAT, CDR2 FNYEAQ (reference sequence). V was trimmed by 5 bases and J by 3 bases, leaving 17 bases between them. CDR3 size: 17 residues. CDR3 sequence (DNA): TGTGCCAGCAGCCCAAGGGTTGCAGGGAGTGGGGCCAACGTCCTGACTTTC. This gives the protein CASSPRVAGSGANVLTF.

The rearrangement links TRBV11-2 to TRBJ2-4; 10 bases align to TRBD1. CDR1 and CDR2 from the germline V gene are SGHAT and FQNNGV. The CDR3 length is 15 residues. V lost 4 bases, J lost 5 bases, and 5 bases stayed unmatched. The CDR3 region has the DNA TGTGCCAGCAGCTCAGTAGGGACAGGGGAAAACATTCAGTACTTC. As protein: CASSSVGTGENIQYF. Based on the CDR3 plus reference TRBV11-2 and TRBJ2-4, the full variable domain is EAGVAQSPRYKIIEKRQSVAFWCNPISGHATLYWYQQILGQGPKLLIQFQNNGVVDDSQLPKDRFSAERLKGVDSTLKIQPAKLEDSAVYLCASSSVGTGENIQYFGAGTRLSVL.